These 26 T cell receptor beta chains came from one sample sequenced in a study of OX40 agonist ivuxolimab in advanced cancers. Clones were read by immunoSEQ multiplex PCR, and TCRdb kept only the in-frame ones, dropping some. The table includes 45,000 to 50,000 clones, about 85% detected once. Here the sequenced sample was CD4+ or CD8+ T cells sorted from blood, taken in a trial of the OX40 agonist ivuxolimab. The receptors originated from an adult with an advanced solid tumor such as melanoma, head and neck, liver or kidney cancer.

This clone was counted once. This sequence joins TRBV6-1 and TRBJ1-1; TRBD1 might be the D (5 bases). This CDR3 spans 11 amino acids. From germline, CDR1 is MNHNS and CDR2 SASEGT. Deletions cut 7 bases from V and 3 bases from J, with 6 bases between. The CDR3 here is CASTGHTEAFF. Written as DNA, the CDR3 is TGTGCCAGCACGGGACACACTGAAGCTTTCTTT.

This chain links TRBV28 with TRBJ2-7; the match to TRBD1 covers 9 bases. The length of the CDR3 is 16 residues. Losses at the gene ends were 5 bases for V and 5 bases for J; bases not matched to a gene: 13. CDR1 is MDHEN, CDR2 SYDVKM, per germline. CDR3 sequence (DNA): TGTGCCAGCAGTCCGCCCCGACAGGGGGGATTCCACGAGCAGTACTTC. Amino acids: CASSPPRQGGFHEQYF.

The V call is TRBV19, the J call TRBJ2-7; 7 bases fit TRBD1. The CDR3 is made up of 15 amino acids. Per the germline V gene, CDR1 is LNHDA and CDR2 is SQIVND (reference sequence). V lost 3 bases, J lost 3 bases, and 8 bases stayed unmatched. The CDR3, as DNA: TGTGCCAGTAGTATGGCCGGGACAGAGAACTACGAGCAGTACTTC. Translated: CASSMAGTENYEQYF. Supplemented by reference TRBV19 and TRBJ2-7, the full variable domain reads DGGITQSPKYLFRKEGQNVTLSCEQNLNHDAMYWYRQDPGQGLRLIYYSQIVNDFQKGDIAEGYSVSREKKESFPLTVTSAQKNPTAFYLCASSMAGTENYEQYFGPGTRLTVT.

This clone is a singleton in its sample. The rearrangement joins TRBV13 to TRBJ2-5; no clear D gene. The J call may be mistaken, given a closer DNA end match to TRBJ2-7. The length of the CDR3 is 12 residues. Germline CDR1 PRHDT, CDR2 FYEKMQ (reference sequence). CDR3 amino acids: CASSSGSYEQYF. CDR3 sequence (DNA): TGTGCCAGCAGCTCAGGCTCCTACGAGCAGTACTTC.

CDR3 residues: CASGYGGGTEAFF. CDR3 bases: TGTGCCAGCGGCTATGGGGGTGGCACTGAAGCTTTCTTT. The J gene is TRBJ1-1, the V gene TRBV9, with D possibly being TRBD1 (5 bases). CDR1 is SGDLS and CDR2 is YYNGEE in the germline V gene. This CDR3 spans 13 amino acids. Trimming removed 7 bases at V and 4 bases at J, with 14 bases between.

The rearrangement joins TRBV19 to TRBJ1-6; 9 nucleotides align to TRBD1. Germline V lookup: CDR1 LNHDA, CDR2 SQIVND (reference sequence). V shed 4 bases and J 11 bases; nucleotides not matched to a gene: 6. The CDR3 has 14 residues. The CDR3 DNA reads as TGTGCCAGTAGTACCACAGGGGGCATAACACCCCTCCACTTT. It yields the protein CASSTTGGITPLHF.

The chain has TRBV5-8 and TRBJ2-7; 8 bases line up with TRBD2. The junction had 17 bases not matched to a gene; V was cut back by 4 bases and J by 5 bases. CDR1 is SGHTS, CDR2 YDEGEE, per germline. The CDR3 is made up of 17 amino acids. The CDR3 loop reads CASSPRTSLAGLHEQYF. As DNA, the CDR3 is TGTGCCAGCAGCCCCCGGACTAGCCTGGCGGGTCTGCACGAGCAGTACTTC. Together with reference TRBV5-8 and TRBJ2-7, the CDR3 gives the full variable domain: EAGVTQSPTHLIKTRGQQATLRCSPISGHTSVYWYQQALGLGLQFLLWYDEGEERNRGNFPPRFSGRQFPNYSSELNVNALELEDSALYLCASSPRTSLAGLHEQYFGPGTRLTVT.

This chain links TRBV5-1 with TRBJ2-2, with D perhaps matching TRBD2 (5 bases). The CDR3 consists of 16 residues. Trimming cost V 1 base and J 6 bases, with 16 bases left between them. The germline gives CDR1 SGHRS, CDR2 YFSETQ. The CDR3 spells CASSLTPGFDPGELFF. CDR3 DNA: TGCGCCAGCAGCTTGACCCCGGGGTTTGATCCCGGGGAGCTGTTTTTT.

The J gene is TRBJ1-5, the V gene TRBV4-2; the D is unclear. The CDR3 spans 14 residues. Between the trimmed V and J ends, which lost 0 bases and 7 bases, there was a span of 10 bases. Germline CDR1 and CDR2: LGHNA and YNFKEQ. For the CDR3, the DNA is TGTGCCAGCAGCCAAGAGGAGGGTAGGCAGCCCCAGCATTTT. The encoded protein is CASSQEEGRQPQHF.

The V and J genes are TRBV6-5 and TRBJ1-4; D is undetermined. V gave up 2 bases and J gave up 7 bases, with 14 bases separating them. This CDR3 contains 15 residues. Germline assignment: CDR1 MNHEY and CDR2 SVGAGI. As DNA, the CDR3 is TGTGCCAGCAGTTACGGTGGCACCCGGGGTGAAAAACTGTTTTTT. Amino acids: CASSYGGTRGEKLFF.

The chain uses TRBV29-1 and TRBJ2-5; D is unresolved. Germline V lookup: CDR1 SQVTM, CDR2 ANQGSEA. The V end lost 3 bases, the J end lost 2 bases, and 7 bases lay between the germline ends. The CDR3 extends over 12 amino acids. The CDR3 spells CSVDLAQETQYF. CDR3 bases: TGCAGCGTTGACTTGGCACAAGAGACCCAGTACTTC.

This clone was seen just once. The chain links TRBV4-1 to TRBJ1-2, with unresolved D. Per germline, CDR1 MGHRA and CDR2 YSYEKL. The CDR3 is made up of 14 amino acids. V lost 1 base, J lost 6 bases, and 12 bases lay in between. The CDR3 region has the DNA TGCGCCAGCAGCCAAGTTCAACCCTTAGATGGCTACACCTTC. Translating gives CASSQVQPLDGYTF.

The chain combines TRBV19 with TRBJ2-5, with 7 bases lining up with TRBD1. CDR3 size: 16 residues. J gave up 0 bases and V 3 bases, and 7 bases lay outside the gene matches. The germline gives CDR1 LNHDA, CDR2 SQIVND (reference sequence). The CDR3 DNA is TGTGCCAGTAGTATCTCGGGACAGCTGTACCAAGAGACCCAGTACTTC. Residues: CASSISGQLYQETQYF.

The V and J genes are TRBV5-1 and TRBJ2-1; 12 positions agree with TRBD1. CDR1 is SGHRS and CDR2 is YFSETQ in the germline V gene. Trimming cost V 5 bases and J 8 bases; bases outside gene matches: 8. The CDR3 sequence is 15 residues long. CDR3 residues: CASRTTGTGGDEQFF. DNA for the CDR3: TGCGCCAGCAGAACGACCGGGACAGGGGGCGATGAGCAGTTCTTC.

The chain uses TRBV5-1 and TRBJ2-2; D gene uncertain. V gave up 0 bases and J gave up 2 bases, with 8 bases separating them. CDR3 length: 15 residues. CDR1 is SGHRS, CDR2 YFSETQ, per germline. The CDR3 sequence is CASSLASGNTGELFF. DNA for the CDR3: TGCGCCAGCAGCTTGGCCTCCGGCAACACCGGGGAGCTGTTTTTT.

The chain couples TRBV7-8 to TRBJ1-5; TRBD1 matches 7 bases. Germline loops: CDR1 SGHVS, CDR2 FQNEAQ. J lost 0 bases, V lost 3 bases, and 11 bases had no gene match. This CDR3 region has 18 residues. This chain's CDR3 is CASSLGGQDHLSNQPQHF. The CDR3 region has the DNA TGTGCCAGCAGCTTGGGTGGACAGGACCACCTTAGCAATCAGCCCCAGCATTTT.

In nucleotides, the CDR3 is TGTGCCAGCAGTTACCCCTCGGGGGGCGAGAACACTGAAGCTTTCTTT. This codes for CASSYPSGGENTEAFF. This rearrangement joins TRBV6-5 to TRBJ1-1; tentative D call: TRBD1 (6 bases). Trimming took off 2 bases at V and 1 base at J, with 14 bases between the two ends. Per the germline V gene, CDR1 is MNHEY and CDR2 is SVGAGI. This CDR3 is built from 16 residues.

The chain links TRBV6-5 to TRBJ2-2; D perhaps matches TRBD2 (6 bases). This CDR3 is 15 amino acids long. In germline, CDR1 is MNHEY, CDR2 SVGAGI. V was pared by 6 bases and J by 1 base, with 12 bases between. This CDR3 reads CASRRGTENTGELFF. The CDR3 nucleotides read TGTGCCAGCAGACGCGGGACGGAGAACACCGGGGAGCTGTTTTTT.

The chain has TRBV7-9 and TRBJ2-7; D tentatively fits TRBD1 or TRBD2 (5 bases each). Trimming removed 5 bases from V and 2 bases from J, with 16 bases in between. CDR3 length: 15 amino acids. CDR1 and CDR2 (germline): SEHNR, FQNEAQ (reference sequence). This CDR3 reads CASSSGRDLTYEQYF. In DNA form, the CDR3 reads TGTGCCAGCAGCAGTGGACGGGACCTAACCTACGAGCAGTACTTC. Full variable domain (missing parts from reference TRBV7-9 and TRBJ2-7): DTGVSQNPRHKITKRGQNVTFRCDPISEHNRLYWYRQTLGQGPEFLTYFQNEAQLEKSRLLSDRFSAERPKGSFSTLEIQRTEQGDSAMYLCASSSGRDLTYEQYFGPGTRLTVT.

The rearrangement joins TRBV28 to TRBJ1-6, with TRBD1 matching over 9 bases. Germline V gene data show CDR1 as MDHEN and CDR2 as SYDVKM. The V gene end was trimmed by 1 base and the J gene end by 14 bases; junction bases not matched to a gene: 12. This CDR3 has 16 amino acids. The CDR3 loop reads CASSLSGQGGPRALHF. CDR3 nucleotide sequence: TGTGCCAGCAGTTTATCGGGACAGGGAGGTCCTAGGGCCCTCCACTTT.

This chain joins TRBV7-2 and TRBJ2-1; 9 bases are a match to TRBD2. The CDR3 sequence is 18 residues long. Germline CDR1 is SGHTA and CDR2 is FQGNSA. After removal of 6 bases from V and 6 bases from J, the junction contained 18 bases not matched to a gene. The CDR3 is CASSWGREGNRYSNEQFF. The CDR3 nucleotides are TGTGCCAGCAGTTGGGGGCGGGAGGGAAACCGTTATTCCAATGAGCAGTTCTTC.

The chain employs TRBV19 and TRBJ2-1; D remains unclear. CDR3 length equals 14 residues. The germline V gene has CDR1 LNHDA and CDR2 SQIVND (reference sequence). V lost 4 bases to trimming and J lost 7 bases, with 14 bases between them. The CDR3 DNA reads as TGTGCCAGTAGTAAAACTGGGGTTTTGAATGAGCAGTTCTTC. Amino acid sequence: CASSKTGVLNEQFF.

This chain joins TRBV13 and TRBJ1-1; TRBD1 aligns across 7 bases. This CDR3 is built from 13 residues. The germline gives CDR1 PRHDT, CDR2 FYEKMQ (reference sequence). The trim removed 6 bases at V and 6 bases at J, leaving 7 bases unmatched. The CDR3 DNA reads TGTGCCAGCAGTCCGGGACAGTGGCCTGAAGCTTTCTTT. This codes for CASSPGQWPEAFF.

The chain has TRBV28 and TRBJ1-2; D is ambiguous. The CDR3 length is 13 residues. Germline CDR1 and CDR2: MDHEN and SYDVKM. The ends were cut back, 8 bases at V and 4 bases at J, with 14 bases in the middle. CDR3 amino acids: CASGSNPAYGYTF. The CDR3 DNA sequence: TGTGCCAGCGGCTCTAATCCCGCCTATGGCTACACCTTC.

This chain joins TRBV5-1 and TRBJ2-7; 7 bases agree with TRBD2. V gave up 10 bases and J gave up 6 bases; unmatched junction bases: 10. The CDR3 runs 12 residues. CDR1 is SGHRS and CDR2 is YFSETQ in the germline V gene. CDR3 residues: CARGEGRAEQYF. CDR3 bases: TGCGCCCGAGGGGAGGGGCGGGCCGAGCAGTACTTC.

This clone appeared a single time. The chain carries TRBV28 and TRBJ2-7, with no clear D. The germline V and J ends were trimmed by 5 bases and 6 bases, with 8 bases remaining between them. CDR3 length: 11 residues. Germline assignment: CDR1 MDHEN and CDR2 SYDVKM. The CDR3 spells CASSPTREQYF. CDR3 nucleotides: TGTGCCAGCAGTCCCACCCGCGAGCAGTACTTC.